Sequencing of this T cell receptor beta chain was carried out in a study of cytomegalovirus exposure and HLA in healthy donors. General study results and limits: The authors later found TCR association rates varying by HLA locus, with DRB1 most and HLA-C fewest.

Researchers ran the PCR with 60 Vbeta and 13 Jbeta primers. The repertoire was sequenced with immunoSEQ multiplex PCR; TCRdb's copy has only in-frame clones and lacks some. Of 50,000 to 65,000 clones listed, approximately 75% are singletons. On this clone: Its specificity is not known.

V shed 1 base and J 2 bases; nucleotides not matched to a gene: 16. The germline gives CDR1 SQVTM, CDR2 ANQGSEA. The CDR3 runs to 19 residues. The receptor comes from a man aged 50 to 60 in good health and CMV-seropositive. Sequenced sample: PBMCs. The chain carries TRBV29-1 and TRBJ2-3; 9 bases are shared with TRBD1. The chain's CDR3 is CSVEGGQGIGHMDTDTQYF. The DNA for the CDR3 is TGCAGCGTTGAAGGGGGACAGGGAATAGGACACATGGACACAGATACGCAGTATTTT.